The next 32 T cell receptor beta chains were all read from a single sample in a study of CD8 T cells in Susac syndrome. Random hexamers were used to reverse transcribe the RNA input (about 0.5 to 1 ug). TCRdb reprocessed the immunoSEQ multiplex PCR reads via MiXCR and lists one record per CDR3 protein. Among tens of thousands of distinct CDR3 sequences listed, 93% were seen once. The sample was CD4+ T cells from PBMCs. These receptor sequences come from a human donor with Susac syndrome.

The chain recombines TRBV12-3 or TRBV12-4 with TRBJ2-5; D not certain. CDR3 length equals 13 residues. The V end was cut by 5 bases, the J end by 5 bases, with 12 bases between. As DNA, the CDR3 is TGTGCCAGCAGTCACCGGGTCGGGGAGACCCAGTACTTC. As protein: CASSHRVGETQYF.

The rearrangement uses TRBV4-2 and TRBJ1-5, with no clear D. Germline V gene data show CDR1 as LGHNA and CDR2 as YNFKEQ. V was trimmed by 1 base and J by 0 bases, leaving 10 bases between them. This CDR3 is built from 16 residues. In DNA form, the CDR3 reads TGTGCCAGCAGCCAAGGGGATAGAGATAGCAATCAGCCCCAGCATTTT. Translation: CASSQGDRDSNQPQHF.

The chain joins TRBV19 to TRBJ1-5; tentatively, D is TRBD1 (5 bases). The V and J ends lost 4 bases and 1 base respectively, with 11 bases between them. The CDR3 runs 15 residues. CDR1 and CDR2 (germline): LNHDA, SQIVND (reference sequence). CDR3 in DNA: TGTGCCAGTAGTAGACAGTCAGTGAGCAATCAGCCCCAGCATTTT. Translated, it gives CASSRQSVSNQPQHF.

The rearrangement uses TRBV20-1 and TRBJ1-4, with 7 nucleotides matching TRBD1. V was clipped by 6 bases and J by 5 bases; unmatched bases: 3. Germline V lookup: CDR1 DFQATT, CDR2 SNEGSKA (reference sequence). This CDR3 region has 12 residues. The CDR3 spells CSAFRGNEKLFF. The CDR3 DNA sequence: TGCAGTGCCTTCAGGGGGAATGAAAAACTGTTTTTT.

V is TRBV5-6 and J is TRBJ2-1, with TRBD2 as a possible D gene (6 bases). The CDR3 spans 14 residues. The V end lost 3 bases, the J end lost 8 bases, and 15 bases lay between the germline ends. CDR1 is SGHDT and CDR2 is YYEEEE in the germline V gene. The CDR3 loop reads CASSSGLLSDEQFF. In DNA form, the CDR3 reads TGTGCCAGCAGCTCGGGACTCCTTAGCGATGAGCAGTTCTTC.

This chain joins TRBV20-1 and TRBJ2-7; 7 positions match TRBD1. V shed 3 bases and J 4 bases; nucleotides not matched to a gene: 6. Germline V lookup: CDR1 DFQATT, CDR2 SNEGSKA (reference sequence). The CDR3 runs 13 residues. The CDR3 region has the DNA TGCAGTGCTAGGGCAGGGGGAAGATACGAGCAGTACTTC. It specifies CSARAGGRYEQYF.

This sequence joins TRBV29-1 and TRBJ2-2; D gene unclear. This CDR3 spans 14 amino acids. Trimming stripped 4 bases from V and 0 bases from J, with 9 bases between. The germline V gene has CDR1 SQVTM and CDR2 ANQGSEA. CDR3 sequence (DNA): TGCAGCGTTGGCGTAGACGCGAACACCGGGGAGCTGTTTTTT. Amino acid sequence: CSVGVDANTGELFF.

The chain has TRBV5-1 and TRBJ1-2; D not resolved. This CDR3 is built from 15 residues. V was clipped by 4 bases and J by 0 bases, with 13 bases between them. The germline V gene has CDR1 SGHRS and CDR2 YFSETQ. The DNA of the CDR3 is TGCGCCAGCAGCCGCCGGGAGGGAGCTAACTATGGCTACACCTTC. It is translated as CASSRREGANYGYTF.

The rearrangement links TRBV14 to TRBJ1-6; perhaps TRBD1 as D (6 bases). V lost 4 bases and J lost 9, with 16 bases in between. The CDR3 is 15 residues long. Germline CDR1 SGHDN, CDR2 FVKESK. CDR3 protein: CASSLYRQESSPLHF. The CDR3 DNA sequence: TGTGCCAGCAGCCTCTACCGACAGGAGAGTTCACCCCTCCACTTT.

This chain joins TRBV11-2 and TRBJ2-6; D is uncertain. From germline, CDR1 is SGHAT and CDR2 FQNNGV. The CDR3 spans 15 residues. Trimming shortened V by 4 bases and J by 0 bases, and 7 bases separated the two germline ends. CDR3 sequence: CASSYGSSGANVLTF. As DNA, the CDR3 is TGTGCCAGCAGCTACGGCAGCTCTGGGGCCAACGTCCTGACTTTC. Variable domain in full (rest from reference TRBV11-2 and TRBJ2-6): EAGVAQSPRYKIIEKRQSVAFWCNPISGHATLYWYQQILGQGPKLLIQFQNNGVVDDSQLPKDRFSAERLKGVDSTLKIQPAKLEDSAVYLCASSYGSSGANVLTFGAGSRLTVL.

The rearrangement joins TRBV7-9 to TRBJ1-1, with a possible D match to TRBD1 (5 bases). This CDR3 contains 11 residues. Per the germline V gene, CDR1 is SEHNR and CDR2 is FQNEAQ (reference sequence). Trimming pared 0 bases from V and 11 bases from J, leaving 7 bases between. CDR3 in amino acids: CASSLAREAFF. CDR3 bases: TGTGCCAGCAGCTTAGCCAGGGAGGCTTTCTTT.

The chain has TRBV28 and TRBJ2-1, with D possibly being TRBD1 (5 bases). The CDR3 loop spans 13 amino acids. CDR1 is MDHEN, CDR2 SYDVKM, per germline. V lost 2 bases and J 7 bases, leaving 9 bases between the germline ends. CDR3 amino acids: CASSLQGLNEQFF. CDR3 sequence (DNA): TGTGCCAGCAGTTTACAGGGTTTGAATGAGCAGTTCTTC.

Written as DNA, the CDR3 is TGTGCCAGCTCACCAGGGACACCAAACACCGGGGAGCTGTTTTTT. As protein: CASSPGTPNTGELFF. This chain joins TRBV18 and TRBJ2-2, with a weak D call TRBD1 (6 bases). V gave up 2 bases and J gave up 2 bases, with 9 bases separating them. The length of the CDR3 is 15 residues. The germline gives CDR1 KGHSH, CDR2 LQKENI. The variable domain in full, with the rest retrieved from reference TRBV18 and TRBJ2-2, is NAGVMQNPRHLVRRRGQEARLRCSPMKGHSHVYWYRQLPEEGLKFMVYLQKENIIDESGMPKERFSAEFPKEGPSILRIQQVVRGDSAAYFCASSPGTPNTGELFFGEGSRLTVL.

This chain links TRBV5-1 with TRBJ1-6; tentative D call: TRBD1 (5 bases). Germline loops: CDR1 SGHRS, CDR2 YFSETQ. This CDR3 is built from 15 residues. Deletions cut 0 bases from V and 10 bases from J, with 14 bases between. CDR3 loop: CASSLVRGTTSPLHF. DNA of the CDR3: TGCGCCAGCAGCTTGGTACGGGGGACCACATCACCCCTCCACTTT.

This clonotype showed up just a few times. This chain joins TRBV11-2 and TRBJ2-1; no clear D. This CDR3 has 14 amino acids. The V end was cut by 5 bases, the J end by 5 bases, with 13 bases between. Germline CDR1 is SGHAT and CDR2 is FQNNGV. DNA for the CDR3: TGTGCCAGCAGCCGCCGTTCCCTCAACAATGAGCAGTTCTTC. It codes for CASSRRSLNNEQFF.

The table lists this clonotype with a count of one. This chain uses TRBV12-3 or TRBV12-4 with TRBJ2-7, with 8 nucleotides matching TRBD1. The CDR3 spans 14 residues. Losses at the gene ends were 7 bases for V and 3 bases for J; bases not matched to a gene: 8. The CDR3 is CASTPGGSYYEQYF. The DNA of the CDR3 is TGTGCCAGCACCCCAGGGGGCTCATACTACGAGCAGTACTTC.

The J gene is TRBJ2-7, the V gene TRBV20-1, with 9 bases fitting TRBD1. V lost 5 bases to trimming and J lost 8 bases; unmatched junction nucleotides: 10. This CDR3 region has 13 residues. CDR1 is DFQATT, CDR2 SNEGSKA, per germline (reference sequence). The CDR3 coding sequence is TGCAGTGCTGGGCCGGGACAGGGAAGGCAGCAGTACTTC. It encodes CSAGPGQGRQQYF.

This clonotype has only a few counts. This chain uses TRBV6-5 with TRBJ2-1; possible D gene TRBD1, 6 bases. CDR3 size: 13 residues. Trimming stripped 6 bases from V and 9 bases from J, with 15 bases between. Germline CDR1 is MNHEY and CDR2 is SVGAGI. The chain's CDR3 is CASRTGPGGEQFF. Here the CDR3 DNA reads TGTGCCAGCAGGACAGGCCCTGGCGGTGAGCAGTTCTTC.

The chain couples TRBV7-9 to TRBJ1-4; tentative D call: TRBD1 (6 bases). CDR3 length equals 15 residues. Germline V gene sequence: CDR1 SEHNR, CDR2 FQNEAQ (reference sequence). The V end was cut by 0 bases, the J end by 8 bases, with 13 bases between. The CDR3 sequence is CASSLANRVYEKLFF. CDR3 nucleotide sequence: TGTGCCAGCAGCTTAGCAAACAGGGTGTACGAAAAACTGTTTTTT.

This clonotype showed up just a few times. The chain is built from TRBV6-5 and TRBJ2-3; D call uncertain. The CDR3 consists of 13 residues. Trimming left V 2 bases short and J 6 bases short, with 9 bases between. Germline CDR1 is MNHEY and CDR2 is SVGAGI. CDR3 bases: TGTGCCAGCAGTTACAATCGGGCCGATACGCAGTATTTT. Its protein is CASSYNRADTQYF.

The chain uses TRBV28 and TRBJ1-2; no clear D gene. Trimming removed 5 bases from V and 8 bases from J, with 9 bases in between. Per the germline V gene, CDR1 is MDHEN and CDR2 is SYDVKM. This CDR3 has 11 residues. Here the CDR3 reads CASSDGWGYTF. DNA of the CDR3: TGTGCCAGCAGTGACGGATGGGGCTACACCTTC.

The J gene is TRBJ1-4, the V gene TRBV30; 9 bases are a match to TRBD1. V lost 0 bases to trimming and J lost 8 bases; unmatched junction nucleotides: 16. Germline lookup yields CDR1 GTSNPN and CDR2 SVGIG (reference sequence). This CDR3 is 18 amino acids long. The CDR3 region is CAWSVRGLTGGGREKLFF. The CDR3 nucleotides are TGTGCCTGGAGTGTAAGGGGACTAACAGGGGGCGGACGGGAAAAACTGTTTTTT.

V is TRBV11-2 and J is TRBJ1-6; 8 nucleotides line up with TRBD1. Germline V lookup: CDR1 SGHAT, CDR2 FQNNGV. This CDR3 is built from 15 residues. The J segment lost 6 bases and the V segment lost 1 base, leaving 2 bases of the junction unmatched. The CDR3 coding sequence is TGTGCCAGCAGCTTAGCAGGGGGCTTTAATTCACCCCTCCACTTT. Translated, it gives CASSLAGGFNSPLHF.

The DNA of the CDR3 is TGTGCCTGGGGATCCCTACAGGGAATCGATACGCAGTATTTT. Translated: CAWGSLQGIDTQYF. The chain employs TRBV30 and TRBJ2-3, with D possibly TRBD1 on 6 matching bases. V was pared by 5 bases and J by 6 bases, with 18 bases between. In germline, CDR1 is GTSNPN, CDR2 SVGIG (reference sequence). CDR3 length: 14 amino acids. The full variable domain, rest sourced from reference TRBV30 and TRBJ2-3, is SQTIHQWPATLVQPVGSPLSLECTVEGTSNPNLYWYRQAAGRGLQLLFYSVGIGQISSEVPQNLSASRPQDRQFILSSKKLLLSDSGFYLCAWGSLQGIDTQYFGPGTRLTVL.

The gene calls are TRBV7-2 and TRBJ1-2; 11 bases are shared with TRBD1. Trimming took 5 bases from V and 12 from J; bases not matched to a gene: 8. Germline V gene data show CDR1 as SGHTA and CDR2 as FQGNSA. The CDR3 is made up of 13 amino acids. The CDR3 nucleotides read TGTGCCAGCAGCGACCCCGGGACAGGGGGGAACACCTTC. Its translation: CASSDPGTGGNTF.

The CDR3 spells CAWSREGNQPQHF. For the CDR3, the DNA is TGTGCCTGGAGTAGGGAAGGCAATCAGCCCCAGCATTTT. The chain links TRBV30 to TRBJ1-5; D call uncertain. Germline V gives CDR1 GTSNPN, CDR2 SVGIG (reference sequence). Trimming pared 2 bases from V and 2 bases from J, leaving 7 bases between. This CDR3 region has 13 residues.

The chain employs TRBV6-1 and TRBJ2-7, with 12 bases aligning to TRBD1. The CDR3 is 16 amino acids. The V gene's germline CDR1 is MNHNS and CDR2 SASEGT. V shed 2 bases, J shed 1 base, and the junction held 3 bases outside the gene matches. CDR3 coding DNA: TGTGCCAGCAGTGAACCGGGACAGGGGGCTTCCTACGAGCAGTACTTC. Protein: CASSEPGQGASYEQYF.

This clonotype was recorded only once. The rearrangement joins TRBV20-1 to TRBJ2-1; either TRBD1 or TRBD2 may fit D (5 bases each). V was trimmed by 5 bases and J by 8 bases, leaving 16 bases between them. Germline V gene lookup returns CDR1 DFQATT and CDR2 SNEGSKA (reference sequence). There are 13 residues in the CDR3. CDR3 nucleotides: TGCAGTGCTGGGGCCGGGACGGTAGATGAGCAGTTCTTC. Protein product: CSAGAGTVDEQFF.

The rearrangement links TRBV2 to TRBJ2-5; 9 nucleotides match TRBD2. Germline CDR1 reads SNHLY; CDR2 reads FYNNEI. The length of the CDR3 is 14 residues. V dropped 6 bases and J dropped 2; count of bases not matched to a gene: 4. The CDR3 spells CASSWTSEQETQYF. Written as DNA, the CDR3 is TGTGCCAGCAGCTGGACTAGCGAGCAAGAGACCCAGTACTTC.

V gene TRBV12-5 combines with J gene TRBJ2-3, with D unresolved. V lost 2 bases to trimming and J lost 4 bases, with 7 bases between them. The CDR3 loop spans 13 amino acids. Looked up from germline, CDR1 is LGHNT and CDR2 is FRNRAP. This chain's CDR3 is CASGLNPPDTQYF. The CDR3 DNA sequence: TGTGCTAGTGGTTTGAACCCCCCAGATACGCAGTATTTT.

The CDR3 nucleotides read TGCGCCAGCAGCTTGGTCGCAGGTACCAATGAGCAGTTCTTC. This gives the protein CASSLVAGTNEQFF. The rearrangement uses TRBV5-1 and TRBJ2-1; no clear D. CDR3 length: 14 amino acids. The V end was cut by 0 bases, the J end by 6 bases, with 10 bases between. Germline CDR1 SGHRS, CDR2 YFSETQ.

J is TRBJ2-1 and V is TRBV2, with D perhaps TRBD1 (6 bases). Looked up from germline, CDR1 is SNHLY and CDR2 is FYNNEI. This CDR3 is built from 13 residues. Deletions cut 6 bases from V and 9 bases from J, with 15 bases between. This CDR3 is CASRGTGFGEQFF. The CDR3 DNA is TGTGCCAGCAGGGGTACAGGGTTTGGTGAGCAGTTCTTC.